This section outlines one T cell receptor (beta chain) sequence together with its context. Antigen unknown. The source of the sample is a study of T cells after yellow fever vaccination. Looking at the study overall: Fractions low in cell number were prepared with SMART-Seq v4 Ultra Low Input.

V shed 0 bases, J shed 5 bases, and the junction held 8 bases outside the gene matches. The CDR3 is 16 residues long. Germline values: CDR1 SGHTS, CDR2 YDEGEE. Study results and caveats: The study noted that FACS-sorted repertoires could contain abundant clonotypes contaminating from the bulk population.

TCRdb called the 5' RACE reads again in MiXCR, with one record for every CDR3 protein. The sample lists fewer than 400,000 distinct CDR3 sequences, approximately 12% occurring once. The genes are TRBV5-8 and TRBJ2-1; 7 bases are shared with TRBD2. The sample consisted of CD4+ T cells sorted from PBMCs, taken 45 days after the yellow fever booster vaccination. The TCR comes from a man younger than 35 who received the YFV17D yellow fever vaccine. CDR3 nucleotide sequence: TGTGCCAGCAGCTTGGGAGCGGGGAGACTTCACAATGAGCAGTTCTTC. Translated: CASSLGAGRLHNEQFF.